This TCR beta chain emerged from a study of T cells in Graves' hyperthyroidism and ophthalmopathy. V lost 4 bases to trimming and J lost 0 bases, with 7 bases between them. The germline gives CDR1 WSHSY, CDR2 SAAADI. CDR3 length: 14 residues. Among ophthalmopathy patients, the Clinical Activity Score reached at least 3, the NOSPECS grade reached at least 4, and duration remained under 3 months. Only a few counts were recorded for this clonotype. The antigen remains undetermined. TCR beta CDR3 sequences were amplified from RNA transcripts. The HTBI primer set served for first-round RT-PCR of the TCR CDR3. MiXCR was run by TCRdb on the multiplex PCR reads, yielding one entry per CDR3 protein. The repertoire includes more than 50,000 distinct CDR3 sequences, 53% of them detected once, and roughly 3.4% sits in the top ten. Study-level points and caveats: In the analysis, a 13 V-J model separated ophthalmopathy from stable hyperthyroidism. Progression to ophthalmopathy was predicted a median of 6.5 months early.

The sequence was collected from a woman aged 55-70 years with Graves' ophthalmopathy. Material for sequencing was blood. The chain has TRBV10-2 and TRBJ2-1; D perhaps matches TRBD2 (6 bases). CDR3 protein: CASSGSGSYNEQFF. For the CDR3, the DNA is TGCGCCAGCAGTGGTAGCGGCTCCTACAATGAGCAGTTCTTC.